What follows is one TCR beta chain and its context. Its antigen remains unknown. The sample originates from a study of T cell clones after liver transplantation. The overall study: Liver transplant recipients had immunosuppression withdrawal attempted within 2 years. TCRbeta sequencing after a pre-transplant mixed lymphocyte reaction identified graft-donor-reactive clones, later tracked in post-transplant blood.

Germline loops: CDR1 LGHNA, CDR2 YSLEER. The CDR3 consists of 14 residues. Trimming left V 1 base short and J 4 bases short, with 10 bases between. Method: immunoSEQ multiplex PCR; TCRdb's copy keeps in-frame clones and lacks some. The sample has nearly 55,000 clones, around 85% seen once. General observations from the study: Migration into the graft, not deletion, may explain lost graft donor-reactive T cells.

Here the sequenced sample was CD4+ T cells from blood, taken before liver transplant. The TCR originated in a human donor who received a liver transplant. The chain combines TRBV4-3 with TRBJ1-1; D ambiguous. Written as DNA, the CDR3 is TGCGCCAGCAGCCAAGTGGTTCAGAGCACTGAAGCTTTCTTT. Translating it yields CASSQVVQSTEAFF.